This TCR beta chain was profiled in a study of beta chain features in type 1 diabetes. Study overall: Across every sample, 85 million to 120 million sorted cells were examined in total.

cDNA synthesis used the whole RNA isolate, giving expressed TCRB sequences. The protocol was immunoSEQ multiplex PCR, while the TCRdb copy is restricted to in-frame clones and leaves out a portion. The table records roughly 240,000 clones, 13% to 15% of them present only once. This clone was found a few times. Germline V gives CDR1 SGHNT, CDR2 YYREEE (reference sequence). The CDR3 is 15 residues long. V dropped 1 base and J dropped 4; count of bases not matched to a gene: 6. The TCR sequence derives from a woman between 40 and 50 years old in good health. The chain employs TRBV5-4 and TRBJ2-5, with 8 bases fitting TRBD1. Input material: naive CD4+ T cells from blood. CDR3 in amino acids: CASSLRQGARETQYF. The CDR3 DNA reads TGTGCCAGCAGCTTGCGGCAGGGGGCCCGAGAGACCCAGTACTTC.